The 15 T cell receptor beta chains presented below share a single source sample, sequenced in a study of blood T cell repertoires in COVID-19. The table came from immunoSEQ multiplex PCR; TCRdb's copy has only in-frame clones and leaves some out. The sample lists 200,000 to 250,000 clones, roughly four fifths seen once, with 1.9% in the top ten. The specimen was peripheral blood. The receptors shown here come from a man aged 25-45 years who had recovered from COVID-19.

The chain carries TRBV6-6 and TRBJ1-3; D is possibly TRBD1 (6 bases). The V end lost 8 bases, the J end lost 2 bases, and 13 bases lay between the germline ends. The CDR3 totals 14 residues. In germline, CDR1 is MNHNY, CDR2 SVGAGI (reference sequence). The CDR3 region is CASRAQGAGNTIYF. CDR3 DNA: TGTGCCAGCCGAGCACAGGGTGCTGGAAACACCATATATTTT.

The chain joins TRBV19 to TRBJ1-1, with D uncertain. This CDR3 region has 13 residues. Between the trimmed V and J ends, which lost 2 bases and 6 bases, there was a span of 10 bases. Germline V gene lookup returns CDR1 LNHDA and CDR2 SQIVND (reference sequence). DNA for the CDR3: TGTGCCAGTAGTATATGGTTGGGCGCTGAAGCTTTCTTT. Translation: CASSIWLGAEAFF.

The chain combines TRBV28 with TRBJ1-4, with unresolved D. The CDR3 sequence is 16 residues long. In germline, CDR1 is MDHEN, CDR2 SYDVKM. Trimming removed 4 bases at V and 5 bases at J, with 17 bases between. CDR3 nucleotides: TGTGCCAGCAGTTCTTATCCTCCCGCCGGGAATGAAAAACTGTTTTTT. As protein: CASSSYPPAGNEKLFF.

The chain recombines TRBV19 with TRBJ1-1; D might be TRBD1 (6 bases). The germline CDR1 and CDR2 sequences are LNHDA and SQIVND (reference sequence). The germline V and J ends were trimmed by 11 bases and 5 bases, with 18 bases remaining between them. The CDR3 has 13 residues. For the CDR3, the DNA is TGTGCCTCCCTGAGGGCGGGGGCTACTGAAGCTTTCTTT. Translation: CASLRAGATEAFF.

This chain uses TRBV7-9 with TRBJ1-1; 9 positions agree with TRBD1. Germline CDR1 reads SEHNR; CDR2 reads FQNEAQ (reference sequence). This CDR3 contains 15 residues. Trimming cost V 3 bases and J 6 bases; bases outside gene matches: 8. CDR3 in DNA: TGTGCCAGCAGCTTTTCCGGGACAGGGCGGCCTGAAGCTTTCTTT. Its protein product is CASSFSGTGRPEAFF. Filled out from reference TRBV7-9 and TRBJ1-1, the complete variable domain reads DTGVSQNPRHKITKRGQNVTFRCDPISEHNRLYWYRQTLGQGPEFLTYFQNEAQLEKSRLLSDRFSAERPKGSFSTLEIQRTEQGDSAMYLCASSFSGTGRPEAFFGQGTRLTVV.

The V gene is TRBV10-1, the J gene TRBJ2-1; TRBD1 is a possible D gene (6 bases). Looked up from germline, CDR1 is WNHNN and CDR2 is SYGVQD (reference sequence). The CDR3 has 15 amino acids. V was trimmed by 1 base and J by 2 bases, leaving 9 bases between them. The CDR3 sequence: CASSELKGAYNEQFF. The CDR3 DNA reads as TGCGCCAGCAGTGAGTTGAAGGGGGCCTACAATGAGCAGTTCTTC.

This clone has a single count. The chain combines TRBV9 with TRBJ1-2; D is unclear. Per the germline V gene, CDR1 is SGDLS and CDR2 is YYNGEE. The CDR3 consists of 15 residues. V lost 0 bases and J 3 bases, leaving 12 bases between the germline ends. The CDR3 reads CASSVDTEGYYGYTF. The CDR3 region has the DNA TGTGCCAGCAGCGTAGACACCGAGGGCTACTATGGCTACACCTTC. Variable domain in full (rest from reference TRBV9 and TRBJ1-2): DSGVTQTPKHLITATGQRVTLRCSPRSGDLSVYWYQQSLDQGLQFLIQYYNGEERAKGNILERFSAQQFPDLHSELNLSSLELGDSALYFCASSVDTEGYYGYTFGSGTRLTVV.

The chain recombines TRBV12-3 or TRBV12-4 with TRBJ2-1; D is possibly TRBD1 (5 bases). CDR3 length: 12 residues. V was trimmed by 6 bases and J by 6 bases, leaving 9 bases between them. The chain's CDR3 is CASRPGPNEQFF. Written as DNA, the CDR3 is TGTGCCAGCAGACCAGGGCCCAATGAGCAGTTCTTC.

V and J are TRBV5-8 and TRBJ1-5, with a weak D call TRBD1 (5 bases). The CDR3 totals 16 residues. The V gene lost 4 bases and the J gene lost 4 bases, with 18 bases spanning the gap. Looked up from germline, CDR1 is SGHTS and CDR2 is YDEGEE. The CDR3, as DNA: TGTGCCAGCAGCACGAGGGGAGGGGACTTGAATCAGCCCCAGCATTTT. Its translation is CASSTRGGDLNQPQHF.

A single count supports this clone. The chain combines TRBV3-1 (or the pseudogene TRBV3-2) with TRBJ1-1, with a possible D match to TRBD1 (5 bases). The CDR3 has 14 residues. V lost 0 bases and J lost 4, with 9 bases in between. CDR1 and CDR2 from the germline V gene are LGHDT and YNNKEL (reference sequence). The CDR3 coding sequence is TGTGCCAGCAGCCAAGAGTCGGGGGGCACTGAAGCTTTCTTT. Translated, it gives CASSQESGGTEAFF.

V is TRBV5-5 and J is TRBJ1-1; the match to TRBD1 covers 9 bases. J was trimmed by 7 bases and V by 3 bases; bases with no gene match: 4. The CDR3 loop spans 13 amino acids. Germline CDR1 reads SGHKS; CDR2 reads YYEKEE (reference sequence). CDR3 sequence: CASSSGQGVEAFF. As DNA, the CDR3 is TGTGCCAGCAGCTCGGGACAGGGAGTTGAAGCTTTCTTT. Full variable domain (remainder filled in from reference TRBV5-5 and TRBJ1-1): DAGVTQSPTHLIKTRGQQVTLRCSPISGHKSVSWYQQVLGQGPQFIFQYYEKEERGRGNFPDRFSARQFPNYSSELNVNALLLGDSALYLCASSSGQGVEAFFGQGTRLTVV.

This clone is a singleton in its sample. J is TRBJ1-1 and V is TRBV6-1; tentative D call: TRBD1 (5 bases). Germline values: CDR1 MNHNS, CDR2 SASEGT. The CDR3 sequence is 15 residues long. Trimming cost V 2 bases and J 4 bases, with 14 bases left between them. The CDR3 nucleotides read TGTGCCAGCAGTGAATCACAGGATTGGGGCACTGAAGCTTTCTTT. Its protein product is CASSESQDWGTEAFF.

This chain connects TRBV5-1 to TRBJ2-1, with TRBD2 matching over 10 bases. V trimming: 6 bases; J trimming: 8 bases; junction bases outside the gene matches: 11. This CDR3 region has 15 residues. Germline V gene lookup returns CDR1 SGHRS and CDR2 YFSETQ. CDR3 region: CASKVAGGLGDEQFF. CDR3 DNA sequence: TGCGCCAGCAAGGTAGCGGGGGGCCTCGGGGATGAGCAGTTCTTC.

The chain combines TRBV27 with TRBJ2-7; 10 bases map to TRBD2. The ends lost 4 bases at V and 0 bases at J; junction bases unmatched: 3. Germline assignment: CDR1 MNHEY and CDR2 SMNVEV (reference sequence). The CDR3 has 15 residues. This CDR3 is CASSSVAGGSYEQYV. CDR3 nucleotide sequence: TGTGCCAGCAGTTCGGTAGCGGGGGGCTCCTACGAGCAGTACGTC.

This clone showed up just a few times. This sequence joins TRBV7-9 and TRBJ2-7, with a possible D match to TRBD2 (6 bases). Germline CDR1 is SEHNR and CDR2 is FQNEAQ (reference sequence). This CDR3 contains 15 residues. V lost 4 bases and J 2 bases, leaving 15 bases between the germline ends. The CDR3 protein is CASSSGPGDAYEQYF. DNA for the CDR3: TGTGCCAGCAGCTCCGGCCCGGGGGATGCCTACGAGCAGTACTTC.